The rows below give T cell receptor beta chains drawn from one sample of a study of PD-L1 blockade in urothelial cancer. Repertoires were generated with immunoSEQ multiplex PCR, while TCRdb's copy carries only in-frame clones and drops some. This table holds some 47,000 clones, around 80% found once. Source: PBMCs, taken around atezolizumab (anti-PD-L1) treatment. Receptors were obtained from a man between 65 and 85 years old with urothelial cancer. Each CDR3 is given with its conserved first and last residue. Fields, in order: V gene, D gene, J gene, clone size, CDR3 DNA, CDR3 protein. The D gene is left open where the match is weak. A clone size is listed for some rows: how often the clone was seen (once, few, many), or a class if it is expanded.

>TRBV5-6|TRBD2|TRBJ2-3|NA
TGTGCCAGCAGCCCGGGGGGGACAGATACGCAGTATTTT
CASSPGGTDTQYF
>TRBV27|TRBD1|TRBJ1-1|few
TGTGCCAGCAGTTCGCGGGGACAGGGAAGAGAGGACACTGAAGCTTTCTTT
CASSSRGQGREDTEAFF
>TRBV27|TRBD2|TRBJ2-1|NA
TGTGCCAGCAGTCCGCCCGGGGGGATATACAATGAGCAGTTCTTC
CASSPPGGIYNEQFF
>TRBV5-1|TRBD1|TRBJ2-1|NA
TGCGCCAGCAGCTTCCGGGACAGGGAGTACAATGAGCAGTTCTTC
CASSFRDREYNEQFF
>TRBV7-8|TRBD2|TRBJ2-1|NA
TGTGCCAGCAGCTTAGAGCGGGGGCGGTACAATGAGCAGTTCTTC
CASSLERGRYNEQFF
>TRBV30|TRBD1|TRBJ1-3|few
TGTGCCTGGAGTTTGGGACAGGGCCCCGGTGGTGGAAACACCATATATTTT
CAWSLGQGPGGGNTIYF
>TRBV19|NA|TRBJ2-1|once
TGTGCCACCCAAAGAACTAGTAATGCTGTTGAGCAGTTCTTC
CATQRTSNAVEQFF
>TRBV2|TRBD1|TRBJ2-2|NA
TGTGCCAGCAGGGGGACAGGGAGGGTGGGGTCGAACACCGGGGAGCTGTTTTTT
CASRGTGRVGSNTGELFF
>TRBV27|NA|TRBJ2-2|once
TGTGCCAGCAGTTTAGGGCCCGGGGAGCTGTTTTTT
CASSLGPGELFF
>TRBV5-8|NA|TRBJ2-3|NA
TGTGCCAGCAGCTTTGGGGGGTTGGAAGATACGCAGTATTTT
CASSFGGLEDTQYF
>TRBV5-1|NA|TRBJ2-3|NA
TGCGCCAGCAGCTCCTCCGGTAGCCCTCGGTCCGGAGATACGCAGTATTTT
CASSSSGSPRSGDTQYF
>TRBV30|TRBD1|TRBJ1-5|NA
TGTGCCTGGAAGGGGACAGGGGTTCAGCCCCAGCATTTT
CAWKGTGVQPQHF
>TRBV28|TRBD2|TRBJ2-3|NA
TGTGCCAGCAGCCCGAGCGGGAGGGGCACAGATACGCAGTATTTT
CASSPSGRGTDTQYF
>TRBV5-1|NA|TRBJ1-2|NA
TGCGCCAGCAGCCCCGGGCCCCGGGGTATGGGCTATGGCTACACCTTC
CASSPGPRGMGYGYTF
>TRBV7-9|TRBD1|TRBJ2-7|NA
TGTGCCAGCAGCCTCACAGGGGGCAATCGGCTCGAGCAGTACTTC
CASSLTGGNRLEQYF